This TCR beta chain was captured by sequencing in a study of blood T cells in healthy people across ages. A sample-barcoded 5' primer and a J-beta primer mix were used in a second PCR of roughly 6 to 11 cycles. TCRdb called the 5' RACE reads again in MiXCR, with one record for every CDR3 protein. The table lists 1.6 million or so distinct CDR3 sequences, 30% to 35% of them singletons, with 11% in the top ten. This clonotype was seen repeatedly, ten times or more. This TCR derives from a woman aged 25 to 39 in good health. The sequenced sample was blood.

CDR3 sequence (DNA): TGTGCCAGCAGCCGAACCTTCGACGAGCAGTACTTC. This sequence encodes CASSRTFDEQYF. The chain uses TRBV6-2 or TRBV6-3 and TRBJ2-7; no reliable D call. The CDR3 has 12 amino acids. V was trimmed by 6 bases and J by 5 bases, leaving 11 bases between them. The V gene's germline CDR1 is MNHEY and CDR2 SVGEGT.